This T cell receptor beta chain was found in a study of graft-versus-host responses after intestinal transplantation. Method: immunoSEQ multiplex PCR; TCRdb's copy keeps in-frame clones and lacks some. The sample lists approximately 12,000 clones, around 83% occurring once. Trimming left V 10 bases short and J 0 bases short, with 6 bases between. Germline-derived CDR1 and CDR2 are LNHDA and SQIVND (reference sequence). The CDR3 sequence is 11 residues long. The sequence was collected from a human patient who received an intestinal transplant, so some T cells may come from the graft donor. Here the sequenced sample was PBMCs, taken approximately 130 days after transplant. J is TRBJ1-1 and V is TRBV19; D not resolved. This CDR3 reads CATEMNTEAFF. The CDR3 DNA reads TGTGCCACGGAGATGAACACTGAAGCTTTCTTT.